The 14 T cell receptor beta chains given below trace back to one sample, sequenced in a study of long-term antiretroviral therapy in people with HIV. The assay, immunoSEQ v3.0, was run at survey level. Generated by immunoSEQ multiplex PCR, the TCRdb table keeps only in-frame clones and is missing some. This sample yields 20,000 or so clones, of which approximately 77% are seen a single time; 5.7% belongs to the top ten. The sequencing here drew on unsorted PBMCs, taken 4.4 years after starting antiretroviral therapy. These receptors were collected from a young man with HIV.

This sequence joins TRBV9 and TRBJ2-7; D is ambiguous. Germline CDR1 reads SGDLS; CDR2 reads YYNGEE. The CDR3 covers 13 residues. V dropped 0 bases and J dropped 5 bases, with 9 bases sitting between them. In DNA, the CDR3 is TGTGCCAGCAGCGTAGGGGGTGGAGACGAGCAGTACTTC. Amino acid sequence: CASSVGGGDEQYF. Using reference TRBV9 and TRBJ2-7 for the parts outside the CDR3, the full variable domain is DSGVTQTPKHLITATGQRVTLRCSPRSGDLSVYWYQQSLDQGLQFLIQYYNGEERAKGNILERFSAQQFPDLHSELNLSSLELGDSALYFCASSVGGGDEQYFGPGTRLTVT.

Only a few counts were recorded for this clone. This chain joins TRBV4-2 and TRBJ1-2, with D maybe TRBD1 (5 bases). There are 13 residues in the CDR3. Germline CDR1 is LGHNA and CDR2 is YNFKEQ. Trimming removed 4 bases from V and 6 bases from J, with 12 bases in between. CDR3 bases: TGTGCCAGCAGCCGCTACACCAGGGATGGCTACACCTTC. This gives the protein CASSRYTRDGYTF.

The gene calls are TRBV5-8 and TRBJ2-1; no clear D. The germline CDR1 and CDR2 sequences are SGHTS and YDEGEE. V gave up 0 bases and J gave up 9 bases, with 7 bases separating them. The CDR3 is 12 amino acids. The CDR3 sequence is CASSLGGLEQFF. The CDR3, as DNA: TGTGCCAGCAGCTTGGGAGGCCTTGAGCAGTTCTTC. The entire variable domain, with the rest obtained from reference TRBV5-8 and TRBJ2-1, is as follows: EAGVTQSPTHLIKTRGQQATLRCSPISGHTSVYWYQQALGLGLQFLLWYDEGEERNRGNFPPRFSGRQFPNYSSELNVNALELEDSALYLCASSLGGLEQFFGPGTRLTVL.

The chain uses TRBV19 and TRBJ2-7; D may match TRBD1 or TRBD2 (5 bases each). The CDR3 sequence is 14 residues long. Germline V lookup: CDR1 LNHDA, CDR2 SQIVND (reference sequence). Trimming removed 5 bases at V and 0 bases at J, with 11 bases between. The CDR3 loop is CASSLRDGSYEQYF. The DNA of the CDR3 is TGTGCCAGTAGTCTCCGGGACGGCTCCTACGAGCAGTACTTC. Looking up the rest from reference TRBV19 and TRBJ2-7 gives the full variable domain: DGGITQSPKYLFRKEGQNVTLSCEQNLNHDAMYWYRQDPGQGLRLIYYSQIVNDFQKGDIAEGYSVSREKKESFPLTVTSAQKNPTAFYLCASSLRDGSYEQYFGPGTRLTVT.

CDR3 sequence (DNA): TGTGCCATCAGTGACGGGTCTTCGAACACTGAAGCTTTCTTT. Residues: CAISDGSSNTEAFF. The chain combines TRBV10-3 with TRBJ1-1; no clear D. Germline V gene lookup returns CDR1 ENHRY and CDR2 SYGVKD. The CDR3 is 14 residues long. Trimming removed 3 bases at V and 1 base at J, with 9 bases between.

The gene calls are TRBV27 and TRBJ2-7; the D gene is possibly TRBD1 (5 bases). Trimming removed 2 bases from V and 5 bases from J, with 10 bases in between. The CDR3 totals 13 residues. Germline V gene data show CDR1 as MNHEY and CDR2 as SMNVEV (reference sequence). CDR3 region: CASSLKGVDEQYF. The DNA for the CDR3 is TGTGCCAGCAGTTTAAAAGGGGTCGACGAGCAGTACTTC.

The chain couples TRBV28 to TRBJ1-1, with a tentative D call TRBD1 (6 bases). Trimming removed 9 bases from V and 0 bases from J, with 14 bases in between. In germline, CDR1 is MDHEN, CDR2 SYDVKM. The CDR3 covers 14 residues. CDR3 bases: TGTGCCAGTTGGGGGGCCGACATGAACACTGAAGCTTTCTTT. Protein: CASWGADMNTEAFF. Using reference TRBV28 and TRBJ1-1 for the parts outside the CDR3, the full variable domain is DVKVTQSSRYLVKRTGEKVFLECVQDMDHENMFWYRQDPGLGLRLIYFSYDVKMKEKGDIPEGYSVSREKKERFSLILESASTNQTSMYLCASWGADMNTEAFFGQGTRLTVV.

The J gene is TRBJ2-7, the V gene TRBV12-1; the table's D call, TRBD2, was not checked against the DNA. TRBV12-1 is flagged as a pseudogene. The CDR3 spans 16 residues. The CDR3 nucleotides read TGTCCACAACATACCACAGGGCTAGCGGAGTCCTACGAGCAGTACTTC. It yields the protein CPQHTTGLAESYEQYF.

The chain combines TRBV5-4 with TRBJ2-5, with D possibly TRBD1 on 6 matching bases. Trimming removed 4 bases at V and 5 bases at J, with 15 bases between. CDR1 SGHNT and CDR2 YYREEE come from the germline V gene (reference sequence). The CDR3 has 14 amino acids. The CDR3 region is CASSGPRGGETQYF. The DNA of the CDR3 is TGTGCCAGCAGCGGACCCAGGGGTGGGGAGACCCAGTACTTC.

The CDR3 here is CASRRGGQGTGELFF. Here the CDR3 DNA reads TGTGCCAGCAGACGAGGGGGGCAAGGGACCGGGGAGCTGTTTTTT. The genes are TRBV6-5 and TRBJ2-2; D may correspond to TRBD1 or TRBD2 (6 bases each). The germline V and J ends were trimmed by 6 bases and 5 bases, with 16 bases remaining between them. The V gene's germline CDR1 is MNHEY and CDR2 SVGAGI. CDR3 length: 15 amino acids.

The chain carries TRBV7-8 and TRBJ2-7; 9 positions agree with TRBD2. V shed 2 bases, J shed 0 bases, and the junction held 2 bases outside the gene matches. Per germline, CDR1 SGHVS and CDR2 FQNEAQ. The CDR3 runs to 15 residues. The CDR3, as DNA: TGTGCCAGCAGCTTACCTAGCGGGGCCTCCTACGAGCAGTACTTC. Translation: CASSLPSGASYEQYF.

This rearrangement joins TRBV11-3 to TRBJ2-7; no clear D. The CDR3 sequence is 14 residues long. Per the germline V gene, CDR1 is SGHNT and CDR2 is YENEEA. V lost 5 bases and J lost 0, with 11 bases in between. The CDR3 region has the DNA TGTGCCAGCAGCCGGCAGCCTAACTCCTACGAGCAGTACTTC. This gives the protein CASSRQPNSYEQYF.

The rearrangement uses TRBV9 and TRBJ2-1, with 13 bases aligning to TRBD2. The trim removed 2 bases at V and 6 bases at J, leaving 2 bases unmatched. The CDR3 consists of 15 residues. The V gene's germline CDR1 is SGDLS and CDR2 YYNGEE. The CDR3, as DNA: TGTGCCAGCAGCGTTACTAGCGGGAGGGTCAATGAGCAGTTCTTC. Amino acids: CASSVTSGRVNEQFF.

The CDR3 sequence: CASSLVRVTEAFF. CDR3 coding DNA: TGTGCCAGCAGCTTGGTACGGGTCACTGAAGCTTTCTTT. The chain combines TRBV11-2 with TRBJ1-1; D gene ambiguous. The V and J ends lost 3 bases and 4 bases respectively, with 9 bases between them. Germline V gives CDR1 SGHAT, CDR2 FQNNGV. This CDR3 region has 13 residues.